The rows below give T cell receptor beta chains drawn from one sample of a study of T-cell memory formation after mild COVID-19. TCRdb analysed the 5' RACE reads with MiXCR anew, one entry per CDR3 protein. Of 150,000 to 200,000 distinct CDR3 sequences listed, roughly 15% are singletons. Sequences were obtained from PBMCs or a T cell subset sorted from them (not recorded which). These receptor sequences come from an adult woman who had mild COVID-19 (a few samples of this study predate the infection). Cell type and time point are not known. The CDR3 runs from the conserved cysteine through the conserved F or W. A D gene is named only where the DNA matches it firmly. Part of the rows lack a size; the others show once, few, many or a class for expanded clones.

few | TRBJ1-1 | TRBV21-1 | . | CASTTWGAFF | TGTGCCAGCACGACATGGGGAGCTTTCTTT
many | TRBJ2-6 | TRBV10-3 | TRBD1 | CAISESELRDRGKLPGANVLTF | TGTGCCATCAGTGAGTCTGAATTACGGGACAGGGGGAAATTGCCCGGGGCCAACGTCCTGACTTTC
. | TRBJ2-7 | TRBV10-3 | TRBD2 | CAISWTSLSYEQYF | TGTGCCATCAGCTGGACTAGCCTATCCTACGAGCAGTACTTC
. | TRBJ2-7 | TRBV5-1 | TRBD2 | CASSVGTSGPGLGQYF | TGCGCCAGCAGCGTCGGGACTAGCGGCCCAGGCCTGGGGCAGTACTTC
. | TRBJ2-2 | TRBV7-8 | . | CASSSARLTGELFF | TGTGCCAGCAGCTCAGCCCGGCTCACCGGGGAGCTGTTTTTT
. | TRBJ2-2 | TRBV18 | . | CASSPPSRENTGELFF | TGTGCCAGCTCACCACCGTCAAGGGAGAACACCGGGGAGCTGTTTTTT
. | TRBJ2-5 | TRBV7-2 | TRBD2 | CASSQPRAGEGETQYF | TGTGCCAGCAGCCAGCCCCGAGCGGGGGAGGGAGAGACCCAGTACTTC
. | TRBJ2-3 | TRBV12-5 | . | CASGLGGLSTDTQYF | TGTGCTAGTGGTTTGGGCGGACTAAGCACAGATACGCAGTATTTT
few | TRBJ1-1 | TRBV30 | . | CAWSSDSNTEAFF | TGTGCCTGGAGTTCCGACTCAAACACTGAAGCTTTCTTT
few | TRBJ1-1 | TRBV5-1 | . | CASSQGEVNTEAFF | TGCGCCAGCAGCCAAGGGGAGGTGAACACTGAAGCTTTCTTT